This T cell receptor (beta chain) was captured in a study of cytomegalovirus exposure and HLA in healthy donors. The PCR made use of 60 Vbeta and 13 Jbeta primers. The assay was immunoSEQ multiplex PCR, and TCRdb's table has in-frame clones only and misses some. The sample includes about 88,000 clones. The ends were cut back, 2 bases at V and 11 bases at J, with 24 bases in the middle. CDR1 and CDR2 (germline): MNHEY, SVGAGI. This CDR3 spans 16 amino acids. This TCR was sampled from a girl aged 5-17 years in good health and CMV-seropositive. Sequenced material: PBMCs. The chain uses TRBV6-5 and TRBJ2-5; tentative D call: TRBD2 (5 bases). CDR3 DNA: TGTGCCAGCAGTTACCTTAAGGGTCAGCTCAAGTGGGAGCAGTACTTC. Protein sequence: CASSYLKGQLKWEQYF.